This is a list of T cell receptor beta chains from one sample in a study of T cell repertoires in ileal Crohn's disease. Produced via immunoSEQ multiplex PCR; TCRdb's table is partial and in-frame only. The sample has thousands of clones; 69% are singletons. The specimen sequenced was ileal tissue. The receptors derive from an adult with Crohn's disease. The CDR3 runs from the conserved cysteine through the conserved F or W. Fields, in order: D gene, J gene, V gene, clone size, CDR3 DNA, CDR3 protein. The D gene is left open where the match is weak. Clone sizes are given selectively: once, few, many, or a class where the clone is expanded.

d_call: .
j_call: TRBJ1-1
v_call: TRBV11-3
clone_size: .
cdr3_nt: TGTGCCAGCAGCTTAGCGTGGGGGGGGGCCTCTGAAGCTTTCTTT
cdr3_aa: CASSLAWGGASEAFF

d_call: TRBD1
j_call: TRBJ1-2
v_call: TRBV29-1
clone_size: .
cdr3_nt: TGCAGCGTTCGGGACAGGGGAAATGGCTACACCTTC
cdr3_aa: CSVRDRGNGYTF

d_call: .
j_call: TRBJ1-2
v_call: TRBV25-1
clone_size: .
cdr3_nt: TGTGCCAGCAGTGCAGGGTTCAGGGCAGGTGACTATGGCTACACCTTC
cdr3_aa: CASSAGFRAGDYGYTF

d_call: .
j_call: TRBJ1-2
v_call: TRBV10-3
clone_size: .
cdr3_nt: TGTGCCATCAGTGCGCTTCGCGGGGGGGCGGATGGCTACACCTTC
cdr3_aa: CAISALRGGADGYTF

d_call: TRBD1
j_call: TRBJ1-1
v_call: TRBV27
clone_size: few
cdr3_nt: TGTGCCAGCAGTTTAAGGACAGGAGACACTGAAGCTTTCTTT
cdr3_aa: CASSLRTGDTEAFF

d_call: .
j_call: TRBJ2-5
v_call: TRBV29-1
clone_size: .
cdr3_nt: TGCAGCGCGGCGACAGCCCAAGAGACCCAGTACTTC
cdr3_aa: CSAATAQETQYF

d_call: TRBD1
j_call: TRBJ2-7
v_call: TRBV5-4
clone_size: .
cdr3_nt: TGTGCCAGCAGCCGGACAGGGGGAAATACCTACGAGCAGTACTTC
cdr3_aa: CASSRTGGNTYEQYF

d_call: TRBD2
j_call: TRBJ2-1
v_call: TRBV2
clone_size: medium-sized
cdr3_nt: TGTGCCAGCAGTGAAGAAGCGGGGGACCGTTTAGGAGAGCAGTTCTTC
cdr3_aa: CASSEEAGDRLGEQFF

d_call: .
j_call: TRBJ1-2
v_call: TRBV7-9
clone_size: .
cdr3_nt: TGTGCCAGCAGCTTAGTGGCGGTTGCGCCTTCCGGCTACACCTTC
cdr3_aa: CASSLVAVAPSGYTF

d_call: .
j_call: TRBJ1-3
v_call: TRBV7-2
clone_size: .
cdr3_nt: TGTGCCAGCAGCTGGGACGGGAGCTCTGGAAACACCATATATTTT
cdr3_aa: CASSWDGSSGNTIYF

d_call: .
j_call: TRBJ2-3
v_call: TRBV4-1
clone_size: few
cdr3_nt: TGCGCCAGCAGCCAAGACGGCGGCGGGAAAAACACAGATACGCAGTATTTT
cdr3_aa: CASSQDGGGKNTDTQYF

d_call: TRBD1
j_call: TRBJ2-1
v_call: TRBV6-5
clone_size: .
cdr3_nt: TGTGCCAGCAGTTACGGGGCAGGGGGCCCCTACAATGAGCAGTTCTTC
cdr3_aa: CASSYGAGGPYNEQFF

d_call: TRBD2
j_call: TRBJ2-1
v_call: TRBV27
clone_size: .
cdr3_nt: TGTGCCAGCAGTTTAGCTGCGGGAGATTACAATGAGCAGTTCTTC
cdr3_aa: CASSLAAGDYNEQFF

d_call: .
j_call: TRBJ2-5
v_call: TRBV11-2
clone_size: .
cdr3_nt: TGTGCCAGCAGCTCTGGAGGTTTCCGTCAAGAGACCCAGTACTTC
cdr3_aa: CASSSGGFRQETQYF

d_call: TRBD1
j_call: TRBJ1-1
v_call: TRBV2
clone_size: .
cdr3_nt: TGTGCCAGCAGTGAGGGACAGGGGATATACGCTGAAGCTTTCTTT
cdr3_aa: CASSEGQGIYAEAFF

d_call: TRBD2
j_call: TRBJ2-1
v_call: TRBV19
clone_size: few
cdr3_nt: TGTGCCAGTAGTGGGGACTACCGTGAGCAGTTCTTC
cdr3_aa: CASSGDYREQFF

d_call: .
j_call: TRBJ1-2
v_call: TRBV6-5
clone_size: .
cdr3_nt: TGTGCCAGCAGTTCAACAGGGAACTATGGCTACACCTTC
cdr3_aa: CASSSTGNYGYTF

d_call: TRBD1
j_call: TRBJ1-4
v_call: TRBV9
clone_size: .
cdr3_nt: TGTGCCAGCAGCGTAGGGCAGGGGGCTAATGAAAAACTGTTTTTT
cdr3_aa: CASSVGQGANEKLFF

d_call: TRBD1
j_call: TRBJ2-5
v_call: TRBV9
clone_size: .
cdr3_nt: TGTGCCAGCAGCGTAATGGGACAGCAAGAGACCCAGTACTTC
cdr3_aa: CASSVMGQQETQYF

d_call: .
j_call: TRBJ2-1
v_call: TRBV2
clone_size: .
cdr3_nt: TGTGCCAGCAGTATAGTCGGACACCCCCGCTATGAGCAGTTCTTC
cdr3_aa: CASSIVGHPRYEQFF

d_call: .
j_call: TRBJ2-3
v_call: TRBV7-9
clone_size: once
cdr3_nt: TGTGCCAGCAGAGGGGGACCCACAGATACGCAGTATTTT
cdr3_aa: CASRGGPTDTQYF

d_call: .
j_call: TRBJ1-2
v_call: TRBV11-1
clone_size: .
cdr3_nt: TGTGCCAGCAGGCGTGACAAGAACTATGGCTACACCTTC
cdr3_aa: CASRRDKNYGYTF

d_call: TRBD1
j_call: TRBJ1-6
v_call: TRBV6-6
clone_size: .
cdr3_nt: TGTGCCAGCAGTTACTCGATCCAGGGGGATTCACCCCTCCACTTT
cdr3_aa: CASSYSIQGDSPLHF

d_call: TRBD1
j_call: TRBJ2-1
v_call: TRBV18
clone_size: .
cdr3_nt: TGTGCCAGCTCACCAACAGGGGGCTCCTACAATGAGCAGTTCTTC
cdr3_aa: CASSPTGGSYNEQFF

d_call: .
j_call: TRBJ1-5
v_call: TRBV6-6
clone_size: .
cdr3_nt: TGTGCCAGCAGTCCCCAGGATGTCCATCAGCCCCAGCATTTT
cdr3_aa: CASSPQDVHQPQHF

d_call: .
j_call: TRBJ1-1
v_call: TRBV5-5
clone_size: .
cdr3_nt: TGTGCCAGCAGCTTTGCCGGGGGACTGTCGAACACTGAAGCTTTCTTT
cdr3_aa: CASSFAGGLSNTEAFF

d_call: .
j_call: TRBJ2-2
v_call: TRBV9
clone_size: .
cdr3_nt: TGTGCCAGCAGTACTCAGGGGTCCGCCGGGGAGCTGTTTTTT
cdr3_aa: CASSTQGSAGELFF

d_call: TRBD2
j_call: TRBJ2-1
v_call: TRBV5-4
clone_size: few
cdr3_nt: TGTGCCAGCAGCGGTAGCGGGTCCTACAATGAGCAGTTCTTC
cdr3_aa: CASSGSGSYNEQFF

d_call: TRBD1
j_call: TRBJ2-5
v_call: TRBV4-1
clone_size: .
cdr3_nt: TGCGCCAGCAGCCCGTGGACAGGCCAAGAGACCCAGTACTTC
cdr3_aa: CASSPWTGQETQYF

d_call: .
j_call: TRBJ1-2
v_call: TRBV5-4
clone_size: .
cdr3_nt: TGTGCCAGCAGCTTGGCCGGAGGAATCTATGGCTACACCTTC
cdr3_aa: CASSLAGGIYGYTF

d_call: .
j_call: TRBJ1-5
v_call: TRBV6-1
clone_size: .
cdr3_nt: TGTGCCAGCGAAGGGTTGCGGGCAAATCAGCCCCAGCATTTT
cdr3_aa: CASEGLRANQPQHF

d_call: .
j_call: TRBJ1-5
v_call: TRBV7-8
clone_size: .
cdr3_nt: TGTGCCAGCAGTAAAGACAGGCTTAGCAATCAGCCCCAGCATTTT
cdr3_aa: CASSKDRLSNQPQHF

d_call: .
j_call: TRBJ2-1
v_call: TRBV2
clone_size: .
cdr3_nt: TGTGCCACCAACTGGGGCGCCTACAATGAGCAGTTCTTC
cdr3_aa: CATNWGAYNEQFF

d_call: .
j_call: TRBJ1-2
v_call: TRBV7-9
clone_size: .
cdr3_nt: TGTGCCAGCAGCTTTATTCGGACAGACTATGGCTACACCTTC
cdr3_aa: CASSFIRTDYGYTF

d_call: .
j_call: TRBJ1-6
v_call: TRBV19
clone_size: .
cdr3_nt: TGTGCCAGTATGTCGGGGATTAATTCACCCCTCCACTTT
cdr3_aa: CASMSGINSPLHF

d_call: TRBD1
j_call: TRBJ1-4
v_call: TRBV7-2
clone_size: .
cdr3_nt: TGTGCCAGCAGCTTAACGACAGGGGTTAATGAAAAACTGTTTTTT
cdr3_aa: CASSLTTGVNEKLFF

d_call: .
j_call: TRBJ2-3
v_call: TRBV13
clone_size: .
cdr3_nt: TGTGCCAGCAGCCATCCGGGGTTGAATACGCAGTATTTT
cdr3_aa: CASSHPGLNTQYF

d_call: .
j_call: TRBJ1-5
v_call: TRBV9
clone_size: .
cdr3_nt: TGTGCCAGCAGCGTAGATGGGGCACGCAATCAGCCCCAGCATTTT
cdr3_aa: CASSVDGARNQPQHF

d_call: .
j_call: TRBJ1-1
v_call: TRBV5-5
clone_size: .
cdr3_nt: TGTGCCAGCAGCAAGACAGGTAGGTCTGAAGCTTTCTTT
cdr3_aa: CASSKTGRSEAFF

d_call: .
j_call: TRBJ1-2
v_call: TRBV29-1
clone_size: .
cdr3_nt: TGCAGCGTTGGGGCCAACTATGGCTACACCTTC
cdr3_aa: CSVGANYGYTF

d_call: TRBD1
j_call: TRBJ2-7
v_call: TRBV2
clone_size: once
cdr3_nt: TGTGCCACCGAGGACAGGTCGAGCTACGAGCAGTACTTC
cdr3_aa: CATEDRSSYEQYF

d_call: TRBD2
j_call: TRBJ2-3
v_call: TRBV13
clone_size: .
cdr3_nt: TGTGCCAGCAGCTTAAGTATAGCGGGGGGCACAGATACGCAGTATTTT
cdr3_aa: CASSLSIAGGTDTQYF

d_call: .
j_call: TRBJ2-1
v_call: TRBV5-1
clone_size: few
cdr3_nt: TGCGCCAGCAGCTTGGGCGGGGACTTCTACAATGAGCAGTTCTTC
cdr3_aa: CASSLGGDFYNEQFF

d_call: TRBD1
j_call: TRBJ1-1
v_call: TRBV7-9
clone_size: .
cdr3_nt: TGTGCCAGCAGCCCCCTCAACCCGGGACAGGGGTTCCCTGAAGCTTTCTTT
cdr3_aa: CASSPLNPGQGFPEAFF

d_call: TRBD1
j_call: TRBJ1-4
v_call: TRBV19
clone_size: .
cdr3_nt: TGTGCCAGTAGTATCAGGACAGGGCCTAATGAAAAACTGTTTTTT
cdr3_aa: CASSIRTGPNEKLFF